The entry below describes one T cell receptor (beta chain). The antigen is undetermined. These data belong to a study of regulatory T cells in long-lasting Graves disease. Study findings and constraints: Persistent disease preferred TRBV28, TRBJ1-2 and TRBJ2-5.

This CDR3 is 14 amino acids long. Germline V CDR1 and CDR2: SGHTA, FQGNSA. V lost 5 bases and J lost 0, with 8 bases in between. As to time point: newly diagnosed GD, antithyroid drugs for less than 3 months. Preparation of the TCR library used RNA extracted from PBMCs. CDR3 regions were amplified by Arm-PCR using iRepertoire HTBI primers to build TCR beta libraries. TCRdb re-called the multiplex PCR reads through MiXCR, storing one row per CDR3 protein. The sample lists around 500,000 distinct CDR3 sequences, approximately 12% occurring once. The same sample was also studied in work on T cells in Graves' hyperthyroidism and ophthalmopathy.

Sequencing was performed on peripheral blood mononuclear cells (PBMCs), taken at new diagnosis, from a patient treated with antithyroid drugs. The source is a woman in her 30s with Graves disease. The gene calls are TRBV7-2 and TRBJ2-4; D is perhaps TRBD1 (6 bases). CDR3 sequence: CASSDRLAKNIQYF. CDR3 coding DNA: TGTGCCAGCAGCGACAGGCTAGCCAAAAACATTCAGTACTTC.